The source of this T cell receptor beta chain is a study of immune cell composition in non-small cell lung cancer. The J segment lost 7 bases and the V segment lost 6 bases, leaving 8 bases of the junction unmatched. The CDR3 consists of 14 residues. Germline CDR1 reads SNHLY; CDR2 reads FYNNEI. Here immunoSEQ multiplex PCR was the method, and the copy in TCRdb shows in-frame clones only, minus some. The profile covers just under 2,500 clones, with roughly 78% appearing a single time and approximately 10% taken by the ten largest. The genes are TRBV2 and TRBJ2-1; the match to TRBD2 covers 8 bases. The specimen was lung tumor tissue. This sequence was found in a human donor with non-small cell lung cancer. The CDR3 here is CASSYGTSNNEQFF. The CDR3 region has the DNA TGTGCCAGCAGCTACGGGACTAGTAATAATGAGCAGTTCTTC.